Sequencing of this T cell receptor beta chain was carried out in a study of blood T cell repertoires in COVID-19. Study summary: Specimens from acute and convalescent COVID-19 originated in the United States, Italy and Spain.

A single count supports this clone. CDR3 size: 14 residues. Trimming stripped 4 bases from V and 1 base from J, with 11 bases between. Per germline, CDR1 SGHNT and CDR2 YYREEE (reference sequence). The data were produced by immunoSEQ multiplex PCR, yet TCRdb's version contains in-frame clones alone and is incomplete. Of about 310,000 clones listed, approximately 85% are singletons. The study drew participants aged roughly 18 to 95 years from approximately 25 US areas. Cohorts were determined from participant-reported clinical history. Either two negative PCRs, clearance, or symptom resolution qualified Cohort 3 donors as recovered.

This clonotype was sampled from a man in his thirties or forties who had recovered from COVID-19. This rearrangement joins TRBV5-4 to TRBJ2-5, with D uncertain. The specimen sequenced was PBMCs or T cells enriched from blood (not recorded which). CDR3 DNA sequence: TGTGCCAGCAGCCAGAACACGGGCCAAGAGACCCAGTACTTC. Its translation is CASSQNTGQETQYF.